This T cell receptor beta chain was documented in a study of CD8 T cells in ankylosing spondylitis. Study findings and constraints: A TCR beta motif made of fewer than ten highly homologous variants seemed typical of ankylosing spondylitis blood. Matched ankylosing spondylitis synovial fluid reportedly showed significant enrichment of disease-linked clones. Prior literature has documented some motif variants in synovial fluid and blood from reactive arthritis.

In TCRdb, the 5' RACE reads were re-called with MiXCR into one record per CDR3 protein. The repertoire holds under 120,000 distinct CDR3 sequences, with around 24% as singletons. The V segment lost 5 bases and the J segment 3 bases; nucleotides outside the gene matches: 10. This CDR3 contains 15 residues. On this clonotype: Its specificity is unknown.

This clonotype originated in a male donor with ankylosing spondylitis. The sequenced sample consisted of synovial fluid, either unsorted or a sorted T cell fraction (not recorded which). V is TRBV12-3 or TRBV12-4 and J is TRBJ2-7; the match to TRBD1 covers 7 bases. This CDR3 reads CASSSRDRTHYEQYF. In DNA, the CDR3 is TGTGCCAGCAGTAGCAGGGACAGAACTCACTACGAGCAGTACTTC.